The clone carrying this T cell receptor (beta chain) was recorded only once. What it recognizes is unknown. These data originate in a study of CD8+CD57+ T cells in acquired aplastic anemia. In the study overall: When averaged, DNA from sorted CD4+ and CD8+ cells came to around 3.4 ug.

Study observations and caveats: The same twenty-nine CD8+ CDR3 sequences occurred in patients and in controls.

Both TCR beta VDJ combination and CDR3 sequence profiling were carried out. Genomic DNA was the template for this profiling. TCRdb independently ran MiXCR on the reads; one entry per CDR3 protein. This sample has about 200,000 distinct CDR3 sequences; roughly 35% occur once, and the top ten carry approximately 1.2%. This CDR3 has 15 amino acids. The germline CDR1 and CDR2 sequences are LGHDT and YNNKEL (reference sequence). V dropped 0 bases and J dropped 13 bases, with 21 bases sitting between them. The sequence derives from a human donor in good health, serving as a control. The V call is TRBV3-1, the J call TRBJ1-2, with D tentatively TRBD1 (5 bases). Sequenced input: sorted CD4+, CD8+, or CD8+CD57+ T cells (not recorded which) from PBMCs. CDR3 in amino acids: CASSQEWLLGVLVTF. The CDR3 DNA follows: TGTGCCAGCAGCCAAGAATGGCTCCTGGGGGTACTCGTCACCTTC.